Each of the 10 T cell receptor beta chains below was sequenced from the same sample in a study of T-cell memory formation after mild COVID-19. Via MiXCR, TCRdb re-called the 5' RACE reads, giving one row per CDR3 protein. The repertoire holds under 300,000 distinct CDR3 sequences, with 16% as singletons. Sequencing was carried out using PBMCs or a T cell subset sorted from them (not recorded which). These receptors originate from a man aged 18-30 years who had mild COVID-19 (a few samples of this study predate the infection). Cell type and time point are not known.

This sequence joins TRBV5-1 and TRBJ1-2; the D gene is possibly TRBD1 (5 bases). Trimming stripped 1 base from V and 2 bases from J, with 18 bases between. The germline gives CDR1 SGHRS, CDR2 YFSETQ. CDR3 length equals 17 residues. For the CDR3, the DNA is TGCGCCAGCAGCTTGTGGCTGGCAGGGCAAAGAAACTATGGCTACACCTTC. This gives the protein CASSLWLAGQRNYGYTF.

This clonotype has ten or more counts. The rearrangement joins TRBV12-3 or TRBV12-4 to TRBJ2-5; TRBD1 or TRBD2 may be the D gene (5 bases each). This CDR3 contains 13 residues. The V and J ends lost 3 bases and 4 bases respectively, with 9 bases between them. For the CDR3, the DNA is TGTGCCAGCAGTTTTGGGGGATCAGAGACCCAGTACTTC. It translates to CASSFGGSETQYF.

This rearrangement joins TRBV6-6 to TRBJ1-6; 9 positions match TRBD1. Unmatched junction bases numbered 8, after V lost 7 bases and J lost 10 bases. CDR1 is MNHNY and CDR2 is SVGAGI in the germline V gene (reference sequence). This CDR3 is built from 14 residues. The CDR3 DNA reads TGTGCCAGCATCCCCGGGACAGGGTACTCACCCCTCCACTTT. This codes for CASIPGTGYSPLHF.

The chain couples TRBV7-8 to TRBJ2-2, with unresolved D. The CDR3 sequence is 13 residues long. CDR1 and CDR2 from the germline V gene are SGHVS and FQNEAQ. The germline V and J ends were trimmed by 7 bases and 5 bases, with 11 bases remaining between them. CDR3 sequence: CASTYGRTGELFF. CDR3 nucleotides: TGTGCCAGCACATATGGGCGGACCGGGGAGCTGTTTTTT.

This clonotype came up a few times. The chain recombines TRBV7-9 with TRBJ1-3; D is unclear. Germline V gives CDR1 SEHNR, CDR2 FQNEAQ (reference sequence). The CDR3 covers 18 residues. Trimming cost V 1 base and J 0 bases, with 16 bases left between them. In DNA, the CDR3 is TGTGCCAGCAGCTTAGTCTTATGGGGTCACCTCTCTGGAAACACCATATATTTT. Translating gives CASSLVLWGHLSGNTIYF. Based on the CDR3 plus reference TRBV7-9 and TRBJ1-3, the full variable domain is DTGVSQNPRHKITKRGQNVTFRCDPISEHNRLYWYRQTLGQGPEFLTYFQNEAQLEKSRLLSDRFSAERPKGSFSTLEIQRTEQGDSAMYLCASSLVLWGHLSGNTIYFGEGSWLTVV.

V is TRBV10-3 and J is TRBJ2-5; possible D gene TRBD1, 5 bases. V gave up 7 bases and J gave up 3 bases, with 12 bases separating them. The CDR3 covers 13 residues. Per germline, CDR1 ENHRY and CDR2 SYGVKD. This CDR3 reads CAITKDREETQYF. Here the CDR3 DNA reads TGTGCCATCACGAAAGACAGAGAAGAGACCCAGTACTTC.

The sample holds a few counts of this clonotype. This CDR3 is CASSRLSSPSNEQFF. The CDR3 nucleotides read TGTGCCAGCAGTAGACTGTCCTCCCCCTCCAATGAGCAGTTCTTC. V usage is TRBV12-3 or TRBV12-4 and J usage is TRBJ2-1; no firm D call. The CDR3 has 15 amino acids. The V end lost 5 bases, the J end lost 6 bases, and 17 bases lay between the germline ends.

This clonotype was picked up a small number of times. This chain joins TRBV7-2 and TRBJ2-7, with D perhaps assigned TRBD1 or TRBD2 (5 bases each). CDR1 and CDR2 (germline): SGHTA, FQGNSA. The CDR3 sequence is 16 residues long. V dropped 1 base and J dropped 2 bases, with 15 bases sitting between them. DNA for the CDR3: TGTGCCAGCAGCTTAGGAGGGTCGGGGACCACCTACGAGCAGTACTTC. Protein: CASSLGGSGTTYEQYF.

CDR3 residues: CASSQSSVYNEQFF. The CDR3 DNA reads TGTGCCAGCTCCCAATCCTCGGTTTACAATGAGCAGTTCTTC. The chain carries TRBV14 and TRBJ2-1; D uncertain. V lost 8 bases to trimming and J lost 4 bases, with 15 bases between them. This CDR3 spans 14 amino acids. Germline V gene sequence: CDR1 SGHDN, CDR2 FVKESK.

The genes are TRBV7-2 and TRBJ1-2; maybe TRBD1 (5 bases). The CDR3 is 13 amino acids. Between the trimmed V and J ends, which lost 5 bases and 8 bases, there was a span of 15 bases. The germline V gene has CDR1 SGHTA and CDR2 FQGNSA. The CDR3 nucleotides are TGTGCCAGCAGCCCATACTCAGGGTCGGGCTACACCTTC. Residues: CASSPYSGSGYTF.